These 19 T cell receptor beta chains were all obtained from the same sample, sequenced in a study of T cell repertoires in cytomegalovirus infection. No antigens are known for them. One entry per CDR3 protein results from TCRdb running MiXCR on the reads. The top ten hold approximately 12% of the sample, which has 300,000 or so distinct CDR3 sequences, roughly 25% seen once. The sequencing here drew on cultured PBMCs, taken from culture after CMV antigen stimulation. The source of these receptors is a human donor in good health (CMV status not recorded). Some clones in this sample may be carry-over from other donors' samples.

There are many counts of this clonotype. V and J are TRBV19 and TRBJ2-3, with TRBD1 identical over 8 bases. Germline V gene sequence: CDR1 LNHDA, CDR2 SQIVND (reference sequence). The CDR3 spans 16 residues. With 5 bases clipped from V and 0 bases from J, the junction kept 7 bases outside the gene matches. This CDR3 is CASSRTGKSSTDTQYF. For the CDR3, the DNA is TGTGCCAGTAGTCGGACAGGGAAATCTAGCACAGATACGCAGTATTTT.

V is TRBV12-3 or TRBV12-4 and J is TRBJ2-7; TRBD2 might be the D (6 bases). Trimming removed 2 bases at V and 9 bases at J, with 11 bases between. The CDR3 has 12 residues. The CDR3 region has the DNA TGTGCCAGCAGTTTACGTGGGGGAGGGCAGTACGTC. This encodes CASSLRGGGQYV.

V is TRBV28 and J is TRBJ1-1; D might be TRBD1 (5 bases). The CDR3 length is 14 residues. The ends were cut back, 5 bases at V and 4 bases at J, with 14 bases in the middle. Germline lookup yields CDR1 MDHEN and CDR2 SYDVKM. The CDR3 DNA follows: TGTGCCAGCAGTACACGGGGCCTACTCACTGAAGCTTTCTTT. It codes for CASSTRGLLTEAFF.

A few counts support this clonotype. The J gene is TRBJ1-2, the V gene TRBV29-1, with 8 positions matching TRBD1. Germline assignment: CDR1 SQVTM and CDR2 ANQGSEA. The CDR3 runs 13 residues. Unmatched junction bases numbered 8, after V lost 5 bases and J lost 6 bases. CDR3 sequence reads: CSVLRGQGDGYTF. CDR3 nucleotide sequence: TGCAGCGTTTTGCGAGGACAGGGCGATGGCTACACCTTC.

The CDR3 DNA follows: TGTGCCTGGAGTGTACTAGCGGGAAATGAGCAGTTCTTC. It specifies CAWSVLAGNEQFF. The chain has TRBV30 and TRBJ2-1, with TRBD2 matching 10 bases. Germline CDR1 and CDR2: GTSNPN and SVGIG (reference sequence). This CDR3 is 13 amino acids long. V lost 0 bases, J lost 7 bases, and 0 bases stayed unmatched.

This clonotype was counted between two and nine times. This chain uses TRBV19 with TRBJ2-1; a weak D match, TRBD2 (6 bases). The V and J ends lost 4 bases and 11 bases respectively, with 9 bases between them. CDR3 length equals 11 residues. Germline V lookup: CDR1 LNHDA, CDR2 SQIVND (reference sequence). In DNA form, the CDR3 reads TGTGCCAGTAGTACGGGGACTCAGCAGTTCTTC. It is translated as CASSTGTQQFF.

This clonotype was seen only a few times. This rearrangement joins TRBV12-3 or TRBV12-4 to TRBJ2-2; 8 bases align to TRBD1. V gave up 6 bases and J gave up 0 bases; unmatched junction bases: 12. CDR3 length equals 18 residues. CDR3 bases: TGTGCCAGCAGCCCGGGACAGGTCGGCTTCGCGAACACCGGGGAGCTGTTTTTT. Protein product: CASSPGQVGFANTGELFF.

This clonotype was detected only a few times. The chain recombines TRBV4-3 with TRBJ2-7; D gene ambiguous. Germline V gene lookup returns CDR1 LGHNA and CDR2 YSLEER. The CDR3 covers 15 residues. Trimming removed 1 base at V and 7 bases at J, with 17 bases between. CDR3 amino acids: CASSQGIGRFGEQYF. DNA of the CDR3: TGCGCCAGCAGCCAAGGAATTGGACGGTTTGGGGAGCAGTACTTC.

The chain combines TRBV6-2 or TRBV6-3 with TRBJ2-1, with TRBD2 matching over 7 bases. J lost 9 bases, V lost 4 bases, and 6 bases had no gene match. Looked up from germline, CDR1 is MNHEY and CDR2 is SVGEGT. This CDR3 contains 13 residues. The CDR3, as DNA: TGTGCCAGCAGTTGGACTAGAGTGGCTGAGCAGTTCTTC. Amino acids: CASSWTRVAEQFF.

There are many counts of this clonotype. V usage is TRBV12-3 or TRBV12-4 and J usage is TRBJ2-5; 9 nucleotides line up with TRBD2. The V and J ends lost 3 bases and 6 bases, in that order; junction bases with no gene match: 11. The CDR3 has 16 residues. CDR3 in amino acids: CASSFLLASGTKTQYF. In nucleotides, the CDR3 is TGTGCCAGCAGTTTTCTCCTGGCTAGCGGGACAAAGACCCAGTACTTC.

The chain couples TRBV6-1 to TRBJ1-5, with 8 bases fitting TRBD1. The CDR3 spans 15 residues. Germline assignment: CDR1 MNHNS and CDR2 SASEGT. Trimming at V came to 6 bases and at J to 4 bases, leaving 8 bases not matched to a gene. The CDR3 loop is CASRRKGTGNQPQHF. DNA of the CDR3: TGTGCCAGCAGGAGAAAAGGGACAGGTAATCAGCCCCAGCATTTT.

Only one count was recorded for this clonotype. This chain links TRBV18 with TRBJ2-7, with D uncertain. This CDR3 has 13 residues. V was cut by 4 bases and J by 2 bases, with 9 bases left in between. From germline, CDR1 is KGHSH and CDR2 LQKENI. This chain's CDR3 is CASSLPEAYEQYF. CDR3 nucleotides: TGTGCCAGCTCACTCCCCGAGGCCTACGAGCAGTACTTC.

This clonotype was counted at least ten times. V and J are TRBV7-2 and TRBJ1-3, with 11 bases identical to TRBD1. The CDR3 runs to 15 residues. Germline V gene lookup returns CDR1 SGHTA and CDR2 FQGNSA. V gave up 3 bases and J gave up 4 bases; unmatched junction bases: 2. CDR3 in amino acids: CASSLWTGGGNTIYF. Here the CDR3 DNA reads TGTGCCAGCAGCTTGTGGACAGGGGGCGGAAACACCATATATTTT.

The table lists this clonotype with many counts. Here the CDR3 DNA reads TGTGCCAGCATCCTGTCGGGCACAGATACGCAGTATTTT. Translated, it gives CASILSGTDTQYF. The gene calls are TRBV11-2 and TRBJ2-3; D is ambiguous. CDR1 SGHAT and CDR2 FQNNGV come from the germline V gene. The CDR3 consists of 13 residues. V was pared by 7 bases and J by 1 base, with 9 bases between.

In its sample, this clonotype was seen a few times. CDR3: CASSAGFGSEAFF. The DNA for the CDR3 is TGTGCCAGCAGTGCGGGGTTTGGCTCTGAAGCTTTCTTT. The rearrangement links TRBV6-4 to TRBJ1-1; D is uncertain. Trimming pared 4 bases from V and 6 bases from J, leaving 12 bases between. Germline V gene sequence: CDR1 MRHNA, CDR2 SNTAGT. CDR3 length equals 13 residues.

Only a few counts were recorded for this clonotype. This chain connects TRBV7-9 to TRBJ1-4; D might be TRBD1 (6 bases). V lost 3 bases and J lost 8, with 22 bases in between. CDR1 SEHNR and CDR2 FQNEAQ come from the germline V gene (reference sequence). The length of the CDR3 is 17 residues. As DNA, the CDR3 is TGTGCCAGCAGCTTTTACTCGGGGGCAGACGAGGGCGAAAAACTGTTTTTT. It encodes CASSFYSGADEGEKLFF.

The chain is built from TRBV29-1 and TRBJ1-1; perhaps TRBD1 as D (5 bases). V was pared by 1 base and J by 0 bases, with 15 bases between. The germline gives CDR1 SQVTM, CDR2 ANQGSEA. The CDR3 is 16 residues long. CDR3 protein: CSVEGETGPLNTEAFF. Here the CDR3 DNA reads TGCAGCGTTGAAGGGGAAACAGGACCTCTGAACACTGAAGCTTTCTTT. Full variable domain (rest looked up from reference TRBV29-1 and TRBJ1-1): SAVISQKPSRDICQRGTSLTIQCQVDSQVTMMFWYRQQPGQSLTLIATANQGSEATYESGFVIDKFPISRPNLTFSTLTVSNMSPEDSSIYLCSVEGETGPLNTEAFFGQGTRLTVV.

The gene calls are TRBV28 and TRBJ2-1; 10 nucleotides match TRBD2. Trimming at V came to 3 bases and at J to 7 bases, leaving 3 bases not matched to a gene. The CDR3 has 14 residues. In germline, CDR1 is MDHEN, CDR2 SYDVKM. CDR3 sequence reads: CASSFNSGRNEQFF. The DNA for the CDR3 is TGTGCCAGCAGTTTCAATAGCGGGAGGAATGAGCAGTTCTTC.

In this sample, this clonotype turned up many times. V is TRBV12-3 or TRBV12-4 and J is TRBJ1-2, with D unclear. This CDR3 contains 13 residues. V was pared by 3 bases and J by 3 bases, with 8 bases between. The CDR3 here is CASSFGLDYGYTF. The DNA for the CDR3 is TGTGCCAGCAGTTTTGGGTTAGACTATGGCTACACCTTC.